The clone carrying this TCR beta chain has a count of ten or more. Combining iRepertoire HTBI primers with Arm-PCR of CDR3 regions, the authors built TCR beta libraries. MiXCR, applied by TCRdb to the multiplex PCR reads, yields one record per CDR3 protein. The repertoire holds about 220,000 distinct CDR3 sequences, with about 17% as singletons. Time point of the sample: newly diagnosed GD, antithyroid drugs for less than 3 months. Researchers made the TCR library from RNA that was extracted from PBMCs. CDR3 length: 16 residues. The trim removed 5 bases at V and 1 base at J, leaving 7 bases unmatched. The germline CDR1 and CDR2 sequences are SGHRS and YFSETQ. These data are taken from a study of regulatory T cells in long-lasting Graves disease.

The genes are TRBV5-1 and TRBJ2-1, with TRBD1 matching over 9 bases. The sequenced sample was peripheral blood mononuclear cells (PBMCs), obtained at new diagnosis, from a patient treated with antithyroid drugs. This sequence originates from a female donor with Graves disease. As DNA, the CDR3 is TGCGCCAGCAGGCCGACAGGGGGTGGTTCCTACAATGAGCAGTTCTTC. Translated, it gives CASRPTGGGSYNEQFF.